This T cell receptor (beta chain) comes out of a study of blood T cell repertoires in COVID-19. Using immunoSEQ multiplex PCR, the repertoire was profiled, and TCRdb retains in-frame clones only, with some absent. The sample shows some 300,000 clones, approximately 85% of them seen only once. This CDR3 has 16 residues. Germline CDR1 is GTSNPN and CDR2 is SVGIG (reference sequence). Trimming pared 0 bases from V and 2 bases from J, leaving 16 bases between. The chain combines TRBV30 with TRBJ1-1; D is unclear. The sequencing input was PBMCs or T cells enriched from blood (not recorded which). This TCR came from a woman younger than 45 who had recovered from COVID-19. The CDR3 DNA follows: TGTGCCTGGAGTGTAGAGGGTAGGAGACTAAACACTGAAGCTTTCTTT. Its translation: CAWSVEGRRLNTEAFF.